This TCR beta chain was sequenced in a study of blood T cell repertoires in COVID-19. The assay was immunoSEQ multiplex PCR, and TCRdb's table has in-frame clones only and misses some. The sample lists 300,000 or so clones; approximately 84% were seen once. Participant age was about 18 to 100 years, and participants resided in fewer than 25 US areas. Cohort allocation depended upon clinical history that participants reported. The CDR3 totals 13 residues. CDR1 is MNHEY, CDR2 SVGAGI, per germline. Trimming took off 6 bases at V and 6 bases at J, with 9 bases between the two ends. This clone was detected only once.

The sequence came from a woman aged 25 to 39 who had recovered from COVID-19. The sample taken for sequencing was PBMCs or T cells enriched from blood (not recorded which). The chain is built from TRBV6-5 and TRBJ1-6; D is ambiguous. CDR3 in DNA: TGTGCCAGCAGACTGGGCGCTAATTCACCCCTCCACTTT. Its protein is CASRLGANSPLHF.